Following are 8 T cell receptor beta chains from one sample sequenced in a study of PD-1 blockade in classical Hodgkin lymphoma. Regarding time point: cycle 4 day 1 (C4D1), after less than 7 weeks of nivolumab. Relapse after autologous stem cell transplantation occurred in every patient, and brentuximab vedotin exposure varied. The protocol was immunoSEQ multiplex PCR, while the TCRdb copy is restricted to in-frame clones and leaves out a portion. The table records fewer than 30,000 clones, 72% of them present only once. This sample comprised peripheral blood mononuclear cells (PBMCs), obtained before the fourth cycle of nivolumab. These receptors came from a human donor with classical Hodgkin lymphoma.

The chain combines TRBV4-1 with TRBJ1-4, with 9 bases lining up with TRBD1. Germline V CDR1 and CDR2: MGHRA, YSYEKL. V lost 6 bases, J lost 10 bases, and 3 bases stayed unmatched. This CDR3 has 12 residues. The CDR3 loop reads CASRMDRGKLFF. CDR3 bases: TGCGCCAGCAGGATGGACAGGGGAAAACTGTTTTTT.

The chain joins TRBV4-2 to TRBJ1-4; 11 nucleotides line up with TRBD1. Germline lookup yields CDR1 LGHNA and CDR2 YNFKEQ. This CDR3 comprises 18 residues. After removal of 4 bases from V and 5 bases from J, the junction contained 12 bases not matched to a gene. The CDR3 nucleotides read TGTGCCAGCAGCCCGGAGAGCCGGGGACAGGGGGTGAATGAAAAACTGTTTTTT. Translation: CASSPESRGQGVNEKLFF.

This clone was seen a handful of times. The CDR3 loop reads CASSQEGVADRATTDTQYF. CDR3 nucleotide sequence: TGTGCCAGCAGCCAAGAGGGTGTGGCGGACAGGGCGACCACAGATACGCAGTATTTT. The chain carries TRBV4-2 and TRBJ2-3, with TRBD1 matching 8 bases. V was clipped by 0 bases and J by 2 bases; unmatched bases: 13. From germline, CDR1 is LGHNA and CDR2 YNFKEQ. The CDR3 is 19 residues long.

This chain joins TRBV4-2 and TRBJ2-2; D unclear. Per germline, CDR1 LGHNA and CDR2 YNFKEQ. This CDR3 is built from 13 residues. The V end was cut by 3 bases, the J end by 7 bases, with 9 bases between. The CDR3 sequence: CASSQRDNGELFF. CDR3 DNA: TGTGCCAGCAGCCAGCGAGACAACGGGGAGCTGTTTTTT.

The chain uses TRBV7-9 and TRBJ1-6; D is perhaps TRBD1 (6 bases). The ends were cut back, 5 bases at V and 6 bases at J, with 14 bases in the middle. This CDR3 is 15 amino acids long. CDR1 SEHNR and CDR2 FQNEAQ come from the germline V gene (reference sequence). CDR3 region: CASSPQGGINSPLHF. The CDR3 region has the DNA TGTGCCAGCAGCCCCCAAGGGGGTATTAATTCACCCCTCCACTTT.

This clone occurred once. DNA of the CDR3: TGTGCCTGGAGCCAGGGGATCAATCAGCCCCAGCATTTT. Its protein product is CAWSQGINQPQHF. The V call is TRBV30, the J call TRBJ1-5, with D possibly being TRBD1 (6 bases). The CDR3 extends over 13 amino acids. Germline V lookup: CDR1 GTSNPN, CDR2 SVGIG (reference sequence). Trimming took off 3 bases at V and 3 bases at J, with 9 bases between the two ends.

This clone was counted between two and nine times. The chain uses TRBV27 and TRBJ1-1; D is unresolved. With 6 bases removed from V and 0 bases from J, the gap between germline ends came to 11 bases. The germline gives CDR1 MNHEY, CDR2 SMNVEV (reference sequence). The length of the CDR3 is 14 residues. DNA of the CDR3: TGTGCCAGCAGACCGGACGGATTGAACACTGAAGCTTTCTTT. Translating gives CASRPDGLNTEAFF.

The DNA of the CDR3 is TGTGCCAGCAGCTTAGAGGACGGAACCCACACTGAAGCTTTCTTT. It codes for CASSLEDGTHTEAFF. The genes are TRBV11-2 and TRBJ1-1; D remains unclear. CDR3 length equals 15 residues. With 0 bases removed from V and 3 bases from J, the gap between germline ends came to 11 bases. CDR1 SGHAT and CDR2 FQNNGV come from the germline V gene.